The 8 T cell receptor beta chains listed next were all sequenced from one sample in a study of T cell changes during pregnancy in multiple sclerosis (dated by TCRdb to between 2017 and 2020). The method behind the library was the immunoSEQ multiplex PCR assay. TCRdb provides this immuneACCESS table in a form limited to in-frame rearrangements. Some clones are lacking; in checked studies, under half of them reflect an unresolved V gene, and why the rest are absent is not known. The sample table records 30,000 to 45,000 clones; 80% to 95% of these occur just once. About 0.42% of the sample is taken by the ten largest. The material sequenced was CD4+ T cells from peripheral blood mononuclear cells, taken in the third trimester of pregnancy. The receptor set was obtained from a female donor with multiple sclerosis, enrolled in a pregnancy study.

The chain has TRBV5-4 and TRBJ2-7; 12 nucleotides match TRBD2. The CDR3 is 16 residues long. Germline V CDR1 and CDR2: SGHNT, YYREEE (reference sequence). The V gene end was trimmed by 0 bases and the J gene end by 4 bases; junction bases not matched to a gene: 5. The DNA for the CDR3 is TGTGCCAGCAGCTTGGGGCTAGCGGGAGGGCTGTACGAGCAGTACTTC. Residues: CASSLGLAGGLYEQYF.

This chain links TRBV18 with TRBJ2-6, with 9 bases aligning to TRBD2. The germline V gene has CDR1 KGHSH and CDR2 LQKENI. V lost 6 bases to trimming and J lost 0 bases; unmatched junction nucleotides: 6. The CDR3 sequence is 17 residues long. CDR3 loop: CASSLGGRVSGANVLTF. DNA of the CDR3: TGTGCCAGCTCGCTCGGCGGGAGGGTCTCTGGGGCCAACGTCCTGACTTTC.

V and J are TRBV28 and TRBJ1-1, with D tentatively TRBD1 (6 bases). Germline V gene sequence: CDR1 MDHEN, CDR2 SYDVKM. Trimming shortened V by 6 bases and J by 1 base, and 21 bases separated the two germline ends. This CDR3 spans 17 amino acids. In DNA form, the CDR3 reads TGTGCCAGCAGGACCCTCAGGGGCTGGAAGGCGAACACTGAAGCTTTCTTT. Its protein is CASRTLRGWKANTEAFF.

This chain links TRBV5-1 with TRBJ2-3, with 10 bases fitting TRBD2. The germline V gene encodes CDR1 SGHRS and CDR2 YFSETQ. Losses at the gene ends were 6 bases for V and 3 bases for J; bases not matched to a gene: 10. This CDR3 is 16 amino acids long. The CDR3 nucleotides read TGCGCCAGCAATTACGCTAGCGGGAGAGGAACAGATACGCAGTATTTT. As protein: CASNYASGRGTDTQYF.

V and J are TRBV28 and TRBJ2-7; possibly TRBD1 for D (5 bases). The CDR3 loop spans 14 amino acids. The germline V and J ends were trimmed by 7 bases and 2 bases, with 15 bases remaining between them. Germline V gives CDR1 MDHEN, CDR2 SYDVKM. The CDR3 DNA follows: TGTGCCAGCACTTCCTCAGGGTTTACCTACGAGCAGTACTTC. It yields the protein CASTSSGFTYEQYF.

The rearrangement uses TRBV7-9 and TRBJ1-5; TRBD1 agrees at 10 bases. Trimming cost V 1 base and J 8 bases; bases outside gene matches: 11. The germline CDR1 and CDR2 sequences are SEHNR and FQNEAQ (reference sequence). The CDR3 consists of 17 residues. DNA of the CDR3: TGTGCCAGCAGCTTAGGGGTAGACAGGGGGCGGCTTGAGCCCCAGCATTTT. Translation gives CASSLGVDRGRLEPQHF. Complete variable domain (other parts from reference TRBV7-9 and TRBJ1-5): DTGVSQNPRHKITKRGQNVTFRCDPISEHNRLYWYRQTLGQGPEFLTYFQNEAQLEKSRLLSDRFSAERPKGSFSTLEIQRTEQGDSAMYLCASSLGVDRGRLEPQHFGDGTRLSIL.

V gene TRBV5-6 combines with J gene TRBJ2-3, with 8 bases matching TRBD1. The length of the CDR3 is 16 residues. Germline CDR1 and CDR2: SGHDT and YYEEEE. V lost 1 base and J lost 2; bases outside the gene matches: 6. The CDR3 region has the DNA TGTGCCAGCAGCTTGCTAAGGACAGGGCCCACAGATACGCAGTATTTT. This translates into CASSLLRTGPTDTQYF.

This rearrangement joins TRBV7-6 to TRBJ2-5; D gene uncertain. In germline, CDR1 is SGHVS, CDR2 FNYEAQ. The V end lost 0 bases, the J end lost 5 bases, and 16 bases lay between the germline ends. This CDR3 has 16 amino acids. CDR3: CASSLAESIPRETQYF. The CDR3 DNA reads TGTGCCAGCAGCTTAGCGGAGTCGATCCCTCGCGAGACCCAGTACTTC.